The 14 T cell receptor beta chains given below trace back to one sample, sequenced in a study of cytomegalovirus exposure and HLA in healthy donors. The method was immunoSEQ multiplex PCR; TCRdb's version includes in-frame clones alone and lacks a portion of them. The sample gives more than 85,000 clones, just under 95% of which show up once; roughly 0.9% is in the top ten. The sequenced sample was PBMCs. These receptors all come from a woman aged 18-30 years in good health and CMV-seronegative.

In nucleotides, the CDR3 is TGTGCCAGCAGCTACGGGACACAGACCTACGAGCAGTACTTC. Translation gives CASSYGTQTYEQYF. The chain employs TRBV5-5 and TRBJ2-7; a weak D match, TRBD1 (6 bases). Between the trimmed V and J ends, which lost 3 bases and 2 bases, there was a span of 12 bases. Germline loops: CDR1 SGHKS, CDR2 YYEKEE (reference sequence). The CDR3 consists of 14 residues.

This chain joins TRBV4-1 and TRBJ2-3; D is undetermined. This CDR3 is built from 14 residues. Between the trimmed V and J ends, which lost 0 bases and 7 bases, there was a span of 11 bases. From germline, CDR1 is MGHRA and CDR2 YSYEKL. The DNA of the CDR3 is TGCGCCAGCAGCCAAGATTTAGGCGGATATACGCAGTATTTT. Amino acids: CASSQDLGGYTQYF.

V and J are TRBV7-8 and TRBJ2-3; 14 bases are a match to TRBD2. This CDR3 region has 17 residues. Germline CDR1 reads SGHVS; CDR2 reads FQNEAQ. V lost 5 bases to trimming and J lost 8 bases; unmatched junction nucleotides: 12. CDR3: CASSPNPTSGGGGTQYF. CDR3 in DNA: TGTGCCAGCAGCCCGAACCCGACTAGCGGGGGGGGCGGTACGCAGTATTTT.

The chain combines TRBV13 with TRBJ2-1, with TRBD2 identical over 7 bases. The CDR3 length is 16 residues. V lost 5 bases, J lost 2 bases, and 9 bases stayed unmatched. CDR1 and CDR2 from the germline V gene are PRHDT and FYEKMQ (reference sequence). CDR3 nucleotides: TGTGCCAGCAGCCAATTTAGCGGGTCCCCCTACAATGAGCAGTTCTTC. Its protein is CASSQFSGSPYNEQFF. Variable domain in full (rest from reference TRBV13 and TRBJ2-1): AAGVIQSPRHLIKEKRETATLKCYPIPRHDTVYWYQQGPGQDPQFLISFYEKMQSDKGSIPDRFSAQQFSDYHSELNMSSLELGDSALYFCASSQFSGSPYNEQFFGPGTRLTVL.

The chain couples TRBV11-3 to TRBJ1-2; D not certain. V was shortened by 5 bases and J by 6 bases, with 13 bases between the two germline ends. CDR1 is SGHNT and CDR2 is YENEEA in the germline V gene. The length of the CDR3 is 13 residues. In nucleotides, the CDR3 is TGTGCCAGCAGCCTCCCGGTAGACAATGGCTACACCTTC. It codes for CASSLPVDNGYTF.

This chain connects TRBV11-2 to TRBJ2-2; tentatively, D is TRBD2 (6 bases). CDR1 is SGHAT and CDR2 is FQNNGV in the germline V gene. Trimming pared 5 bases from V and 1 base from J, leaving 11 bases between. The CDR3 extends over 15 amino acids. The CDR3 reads CASSRRGMNTGELFF. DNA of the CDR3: TGTGCCAGCAGCAGACGGGGGATGAACACCGGGGAGCTGTTTTTT.

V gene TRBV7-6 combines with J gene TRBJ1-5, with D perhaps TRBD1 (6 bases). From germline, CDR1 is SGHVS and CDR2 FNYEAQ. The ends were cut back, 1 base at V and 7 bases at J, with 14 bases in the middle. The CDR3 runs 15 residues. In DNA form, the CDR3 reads TGTGCCAGCAGCTTAGTAGGGGAGCAGGGGCAGCCCCAGCATTTT. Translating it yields CASSLVGEQGQPQHF.

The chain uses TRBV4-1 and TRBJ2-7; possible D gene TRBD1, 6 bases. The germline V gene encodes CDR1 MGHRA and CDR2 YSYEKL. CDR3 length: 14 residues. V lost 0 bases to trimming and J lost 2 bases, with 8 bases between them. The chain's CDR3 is CASSQDNRAYEQYF. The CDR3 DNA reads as TGCGCCAGCAGCCAAGATAACAGGGCCTACGAGCAGTACTTC.

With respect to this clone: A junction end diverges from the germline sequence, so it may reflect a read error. The CDR3 region has the DNA TGTGCTAGCAGCTTGGACAGTGCCACAAGGGTGCAGTTCTTC. This translates into CASSLDSATRVQFF. The chain combines TRBV7-7 with TRBJ2-1, with D perhaps TRBD1 (6 bases). This CDR3 region has 14 residues. Per the germline V gene, CDR1 is SSHAT and CDR2 is FNYEAQ (reference sequence).

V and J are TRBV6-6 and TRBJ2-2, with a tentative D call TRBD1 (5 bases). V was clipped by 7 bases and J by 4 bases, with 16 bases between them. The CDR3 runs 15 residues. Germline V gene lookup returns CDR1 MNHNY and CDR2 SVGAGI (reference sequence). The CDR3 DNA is TGTGCCAGCAATCGGGCAGGGCCTGGCACCGGGGAGCTGTTTTTT. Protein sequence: CASNRAGPGTGELFF.

The CDR3, as DNA: TGTGCCAGCATCGACAGAATGAACACTGAAGCTTTCTTT. This translates into CASIDRMNTEAFF. The chain carries TRBV6-1 and TRBJ1-1; D might be TRBD1 (5 bases). The germline V and J ends were trimmed by 7 bases and 0 bases, with 9 bases remaining between them. The CDR3 runs to 13 residues. Germline assignment: CDR1 MNHNS and CDR2 SASEGT.

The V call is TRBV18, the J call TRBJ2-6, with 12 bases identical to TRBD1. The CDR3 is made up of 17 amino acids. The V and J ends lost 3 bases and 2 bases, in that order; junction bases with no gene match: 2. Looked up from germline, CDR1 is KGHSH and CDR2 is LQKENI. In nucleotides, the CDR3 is TGTGCCAGCTCACCCGGGACAGGGGGCGCTGGGGCCAACGTCCTGACTTTC. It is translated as CASSPGTGGAGANVLTF.

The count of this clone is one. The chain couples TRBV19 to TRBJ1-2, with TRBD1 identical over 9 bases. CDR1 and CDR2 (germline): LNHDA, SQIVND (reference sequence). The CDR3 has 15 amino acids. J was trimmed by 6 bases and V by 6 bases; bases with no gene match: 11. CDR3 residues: CASRGGTGFENGYTF. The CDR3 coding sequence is TGTGCCAGTAGAGGAGGGACAGGGTTTGAGAATGGCTACACCTTC.

CDR3 sequence: CASSPRASGGWTDTQYF. CDR3 DNA: TGTGCCAGCTCACCACGGGCTAGCGGGGGTTGGACAGATACGCAGTATTTT. The chain uses TRBV18 and TRBJ2-3; TRBD2 matches 10 bases. In germline, CDR1 is KGHSH, CDR2 LQKENI. The CDR3 length is 17 residues. J was trimmed by 3 bases and V by 1 base; bases with no gene match: 7.